This is a list of T cell receptor beta chains from one sample in a study of radiotherapy plus CTLA-4 blockade in lung cancer. This table comes from immunoSEQ multiplex PCR, and its TCRdb copy is limited to in-frame clones, with some not included. This sample yields more than 50,000 clones, of which about 72% are seen a single time; around 2.8% belongs to the top ten. The specimen comprised peripheral blood, sampled from a patient treated with radiotherapy plus ipilimumab. Receptors originate from a human donor with non-small cell lung cancer who had a complete response to radiotherapy plus ipilimumab. CDR3s include the opening cysteine and the closing phenylalanine or tryptophan. D genes are given only for firm matches. Clone size, where shown, is once, few, many, or a class for clones that have expanded.

J gene,V gene,clone size,D gene,CDR3 protein,CDR3 DNA
TRBJ2-7,TRBV28,once,-,CASSLGTSGYNEQYF,TGTGCCAGCAGTCTCGGAACCTCGGGGTATAACGAGCAGTACTTC
TRBJ1-3,TRBV6-6,-,-,CASKPQGAGNTIYF,TGTGCCTCCAAACCACAGGGAGCTGGAAACACCATATATTTT
TRBJ2-7,TRBV4-1,-,TRBD1,CASSQHAAGTGEDEQYF,TGCGCCAGCAGCCAACATGCTGCCGGGACAGGGGAGGACGAGCAGTACTTC
TRBJ1-2,TRBV19,-,TRBD1,CASSMRGQGSSNYGYTF,TGTGCCAGTAGTATGAGGGGACAGGGAAGTTCTAACTATGGCTACACCTTC
TRBJ2-7,TRBV28,-,TRBD1,CASSHRGLSEQYF,TGTGCCAGCAGCCACAGGGGGCTCTCCGAGCAGTACTTC
TRBJ1-6,TRBV15,-,-,CATSISQGYNSPLHF,TGTGCCACCAGCATCTCTCAGGGTTATAATTCACCCCTCCACTTT
TRBJ1-2,TRBV6-5,-,-,CASSYSEFNYGYTF,TGTGCCAGCAGTTACTCCGAGTTTAACTATGGCTACACCTTC
TRBJ2-7,TRBV29-1,-,-,CSARSSDYEQYF,TGCAGCGCCCGCTCTAGCGACTACGAGCAGTACTTC
TRBJ1-6,TRBV19,few,TRBD1,CASSVQGVPSLHF,TGTGCCAGTAGTGTCCAGGGGGTGCCTTCCCTCCACTTT
TRBJ1-1,TRBV4-1,-,-,CASSPRPTGWGTEAFF,TGCGCCAGCAGCCCCCGTCCGACGGGATGGGGCACTGAAGCTTTCTTT
TRBJ1-6,TRBV27,-,-,CASSLFTRQGSSYNSPLHF,TGTGCCAGCAGTTTATTTACGCGGCAGGGAAGCTCCTATAATTCACCCCTCCACTTT
TRBJ2-7,TRBV19,-,-,CASAPGIDYEQYF,TGTGCCAGCGCTCCAGGTATTGACTACGAGCAGTACTTC
TRBJ2-3,TRBV19,-,TRBD1,CASSYPDRGTTDTQYF,TGTGCCAGTAGTTACCCCGACAGGGGAACCACAGATACGCAGTATTTT
TRBJ2-5,TRBV19,-,TRBD2,CAPRTSGQETQYF,TGTGCCCCCCGGACTAGCGGTCAAGAGACCCAGTACTTC
TRBJ1-1,TRBV6-5,few,TRBD1,CASSPRGSEAFF,TGTGCCAGCAGCCCCAGGGGGTCTGAAGCTTTCTTT
TRBJ1-5,TRBV2,-,TRBD1,CASSGQGLNQPQHF,TGTGCCAGCAGTGGACAGGGGCTGAATCAGCCCCAGCATTTT
TRBJ2-7,TRBV5-6,-,TRBD1,CASSFRQGTYEQYF,TGTGCCAGCAGCTTTAGACAGGGTACCTACGAGCAGTACTTC
TRBJ1-4,TRBV6-5,once,TRBD1,CASSLGQGIEKLFF,TGTGCCAGCAGTCTAGGACAGGGGATAGAAAAACTGTTTTTT
TRBJ2-7,TRBV19,-,-,CATSPEGGRGSYEQYF,TGTGCCACCAGCCCGGAGGGGGGGAGAGGGTCCTACGAGCAGTACTTC
TRBJ2-7,TRBV6-6,few,-,CASTTTGYEQYF,TGTGCCAGCACCACCACAGGGTATGAGCAGTACTTC
TRBJ2-7,TRBV6-5,-,TRBD2,CASSSSGGSYEQYF,TGTGCCAGCAGTTCTAGCGGGGGGTCCTACGAGCAGTACTTC
TRBJ2-7,TRBV19,-,TRBD1,CASSKLQGAPPYEQYF,TGTGCCAGTAGTAAGCTCCAGGGGGCCCCTCCCTACGAGCAGTACTTC
TRBJ2-7,TRBV6-5,-,TRBD2,CASSYFRTSGRGEQYF,TGTGCCAGCAGTTACTTTCGGACTAGCGGGAGAGGGGAGCAGTACTTC
TRBJ1-1,TRBV6-5,-,-,CASSYSYLNTEAFF,TGTGCCAGCAGTTACTCGTACTTGAACACTGAAGCTTTCTTT
TRBJ1-1,TRBV7-9,-,-,CASSFYGGRGNTEAFF,TGTGCCAGCAGCTTTTATGGGGGCCGGGGGAACACTGAAGCTTTCTTT
TRBJ2-7,TRBV2,-,TRBD1,CASRRTGRAYEQYF,TGTGCCAGCAGGAGGACAGGCCGAGCTTACGAGCAGTACTTC
TRBJ1-5,TRBV9,-,-,CASSPPVQGNQPQHF,TGTGCCAGCAGCCCCCCGGTGCAGGGGAATCAGCCCCAGCATTTT
TRBJ2-5,TRBV11-3,-,TRBD2,CASSHRRGEQYF,TGTGCCAGCAGTCACCGCCGGGGGGAGCAGTACTTC
TRBJ2-1,TRBV27,-,TRBD2,CASSLWGGRGSAEQFF,TGTGCCAGCAGTTTATGGGGAGGGAGGGGATCCGCTGAGCAGTTCTTC
TRBJ2-1,TRBV7-8,few,TRBD2,CASSPETSGAEQFF,TGTGCCAGCAGCCCCGAGACTAGCGGGGCAGAGCAGTTCTTC
TRBJ2-7,TRBV10-1,-,TRBD2,CASSGRTSGRPGEQYF,TGCGCCAGCAGTGGCAGGACTAGCGGGAGGCCGGGAGAGCAGTACTTC
TRBJ2-3,TRBV19,few,TRBD2,CASSILAGRTDTQYF,TGTGCCAGTAGTATTCTAGCGGGGCGCACAGATACGCAGTATTTT
TRBJ1-1,TRBV10-1,-,-,CASSQIRDTNTEAFF,TGCGCCAGCAGCCAAATCCGGGACACGAACACTGAAGCTTTCTTT
TRBJ1-3,TRBV19,-,-,CASRVGSGNTIYF,TGTGCCAGTAGGGTCGGCTCTGGAAACACCATATATTTT
TRBJ1-2,TRBV18,-,-,CASSPGAEYGYTF,TGTGCCAGCTCACCGGGAGCAGAGTATGGCTACACCTTC
TRBJ2-2,TRBV18,-,TRBD1,CASSPGTDTGELFF,TGTGCCAGCTCACCAGGGACAGACACCGGGGAGCTGTTTTTT
TRBJ2-7,TRBV11-2,-,-,CASSFSREQYF,TGTGCCAGCAGCTTTTCCCGCGAGCAGTACTTC
TRBJ2-3,TRBV11-2,once,TRBD1,CASSFTGATDTQYF,TGTGCCAGCAGCTTTACAGGGGCGACAGATACGCAGTATTTT
TRBJ1-1,TRBV2,-,-,CASRKQGLNTEAFF,TGTGCCAGCAGAAAACAGGGATTAAATACTGAAGCTTTCTTT
TRBJ2-5,TRBV28,-,-,CASSTPQGGGRETQYF,TGTGCCAGCAGTACCCCGCAAGGGGGCGGGAGGGAGACCCAGTACTTC
TRBJ1-1,TRBV18,-,-,CASSPPADTEAFF,TGTGCCAGCTCACCACCAGCGGACACTGAAGCTTTCTTT
TRBJ1-5,TRBV27,-,-,CASSLKENQPQHF,TGTGCCAGCAGTTTAAAGGAGAATCAGCCCCAGCATTTT
TRBJ2-3,TRBV5-5,-,TRBD1,CASSSRQGGTDTQYF,TGTGCCAGCAGCTCAAGACAGGGCGGGACAGATACGCAGTATTTT
TRBJ2-2,TRBV5-1,once,-,CASSWGQSDTGELFF,TGCGCCAGCAGCTGGGGGCAGTCGGACACCGGGGAGCTGTTTTTT
TRBJ2-7,TRBV12-5,-,-,CASGKEEGYEQYF,TGTGCTAGTGGTAAAGAGGAGGGGTACGAGCAGTACTTC
TRBJ1-1,TRBV19,few,-,CASSSYGGATEAFF,TGTGCCAGTAGCTCATATGGCGGGGCCACTGAAGCTTTCTTT
TRBJ2-4,TRBV29-1,few,TRBD2,CSVLIPAGGDIQYF,TGCAGCGTCCTGATCCCAGCGGGAGGGGACATTCAGTACTTC
TRBJ2-1,TRBV14,few,-,CASSRLYRVGWNEQFF,TGTGCCAGCAGCCGCCTCTACAGGGTCGGGTGGAATGAGCAGTTCTTC
TRBJ2-7,TRBV5-4,once,TRBD1,CASSLGGQAYSYEQYF,TGTGCCAGCAGCTTGGGGGGACAGGCCTACTCCTACGAGCAGTACTTC
TRBJ2-1,TRBV5-5,-,-,CASSLVSYNGDEQFF,TGTGCCAGCAGCTTGGTTTCCTATAACGGGGATGAGCAGTTCTTC
TRBJ2-2,TRBV29-1,few,-,CSAQVGLNTGELFF,TGCAGCGCCCAAGTCGGACTGAACACCGGGGAGCTGTTTTTT
TRBJ2-2,TRBV11-3,-,-,CASSLDRISGELFF,TGTGCCAGCAGCTTAGACAGGATATCCGGGGAGCTGTTTTTT
TRBJ2-7,TRBV5-5,-,TRBD1,CASSSGTGISYEQYF,TGTGCCAGCAGCTCCGGGACAGGGATCTCCTACGAGCAGTACTTC
TRBJ1-3,TRBV16,-,-,CASSQWAGSGNTIYF,TGTGCCAGCAGCCAATGGGCAGGCTCTGGAAACACCATATATTTT
TRBJ2-3,TRBV18,-,TRBD1,CASSPLAGTGGTDTQYF,TGTGCCAGCTCACCACTAGCCGGGACAGGGGGCACAGATACGCAGTATTTT
TRBJ1-2,TRBV21-1,-,-,CASSNNRNNYGYTF,TGTGCCAGCAGCAATAACAGAAATAACTATGGCTACACCTTC
TRBJ2-1,TRBV5-1,-,TRBD1,CASSLTGEVYNEQFF,TGCGCCAGCAGCTTGACAGGGGAAGTTTACAATGAGCAGTTCTTC